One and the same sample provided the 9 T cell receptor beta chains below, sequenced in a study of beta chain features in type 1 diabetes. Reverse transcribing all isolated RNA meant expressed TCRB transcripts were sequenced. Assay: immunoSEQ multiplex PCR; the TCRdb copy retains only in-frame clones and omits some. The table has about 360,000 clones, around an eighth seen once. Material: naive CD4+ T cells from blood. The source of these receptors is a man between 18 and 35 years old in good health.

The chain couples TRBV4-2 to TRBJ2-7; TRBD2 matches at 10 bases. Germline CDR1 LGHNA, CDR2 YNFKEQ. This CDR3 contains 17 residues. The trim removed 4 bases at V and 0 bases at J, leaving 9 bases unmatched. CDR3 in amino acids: CASSLSTTSGDSYEQYF. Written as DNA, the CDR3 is TGTGCCAGCAGCCTATCAACTACTAGCGGGGACTCCTACGAGCAGTACTTC.

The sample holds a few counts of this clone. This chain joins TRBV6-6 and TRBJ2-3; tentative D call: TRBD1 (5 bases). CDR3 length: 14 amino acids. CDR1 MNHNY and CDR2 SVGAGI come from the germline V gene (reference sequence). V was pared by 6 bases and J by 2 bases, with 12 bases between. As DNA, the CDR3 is TGTGCCAGCAGGTTGCGACAGCTCACAGATACGCAGTATTTT. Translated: CASRLRQLTDTQYF.

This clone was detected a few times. The CDR3 loop reads CASSAGGTRNYEQYF. The CDR3 nucleotides are TGTGCCAGCAGCGCAGGTGGGACAAGGAACTACGAGCAGTACTTC. The genes are TRBV9 and TRBJ2-7; possibly TRBD1 for D (6 bases). Trimming shortened V by 3 bases and J by 3 bases, and 16 bases separated the two germline ends. The CDR3 runs 15 residues. Per the germline V gene, CDR1 is SGDLS and CDR2 is YYNGEE.

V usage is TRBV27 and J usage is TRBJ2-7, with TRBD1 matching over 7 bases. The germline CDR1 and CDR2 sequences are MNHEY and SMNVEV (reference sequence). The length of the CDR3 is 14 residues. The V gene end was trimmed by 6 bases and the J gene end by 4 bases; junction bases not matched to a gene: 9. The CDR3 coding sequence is TGTGCCAGCAGCCGACAGGGCGAGAGATACGAGCAGTACTTC. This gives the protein CASSRQGERYEQYF.

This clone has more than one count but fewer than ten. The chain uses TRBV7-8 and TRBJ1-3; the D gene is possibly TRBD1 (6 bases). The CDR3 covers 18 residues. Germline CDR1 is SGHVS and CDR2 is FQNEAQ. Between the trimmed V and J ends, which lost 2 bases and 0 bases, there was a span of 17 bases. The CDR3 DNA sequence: TGTGCCAGCAGCTTACGTCGGGACACAGGTTTCTCTGGAAACACCATATATTTT. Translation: CASSLRRDTGFSGNTIYF. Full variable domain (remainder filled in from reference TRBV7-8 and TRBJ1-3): GAGVSQSPRYKVAKRGQDVALRCDPISGHVSLFWYQQALGQGPEFLTYFQNEAQLDKSGLPSDRFFAERPEGSVSTLKIQRTQQEDSAVYLCASSLRRDTGFSGNTIYFGEGSWLTVV.

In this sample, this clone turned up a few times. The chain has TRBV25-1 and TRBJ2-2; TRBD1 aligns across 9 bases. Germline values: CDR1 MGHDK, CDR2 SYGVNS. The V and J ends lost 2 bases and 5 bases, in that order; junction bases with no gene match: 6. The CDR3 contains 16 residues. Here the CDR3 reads CASSETGQGRTGELFF. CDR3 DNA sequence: TGTGCCAGCAGTGAAACCGGACAGGGGAGGACCGGGGAGCTGTTTTTT.

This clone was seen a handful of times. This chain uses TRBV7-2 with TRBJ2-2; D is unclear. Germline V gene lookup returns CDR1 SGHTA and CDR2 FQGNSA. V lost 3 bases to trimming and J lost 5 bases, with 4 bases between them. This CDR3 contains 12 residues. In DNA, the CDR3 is TGTGCCAGCAGCTTCTCTACCGGGGAGCTGTTTTTT. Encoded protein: CASSFSTGELFF.

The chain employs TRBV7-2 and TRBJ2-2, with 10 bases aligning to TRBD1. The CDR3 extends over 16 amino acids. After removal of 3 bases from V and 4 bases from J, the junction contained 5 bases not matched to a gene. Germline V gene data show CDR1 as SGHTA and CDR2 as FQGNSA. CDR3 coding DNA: TGTGCCAGCAGCTTTGCGGGACAGGGGAGCACCGGGGAGCTGTTTTTT. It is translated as CASSFAGQGSTGELFF. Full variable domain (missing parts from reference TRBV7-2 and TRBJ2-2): GAGVSQSPSNKVTEKGKDVELRCDPISGHTALYWYRQSLGQGLEFLIYFQGNSAPDKSGLPSDRFSAERTGGSVSTLTIQRTQQEDSAVYLCASSFAGQGSTGELFFGEGSRLTVL.

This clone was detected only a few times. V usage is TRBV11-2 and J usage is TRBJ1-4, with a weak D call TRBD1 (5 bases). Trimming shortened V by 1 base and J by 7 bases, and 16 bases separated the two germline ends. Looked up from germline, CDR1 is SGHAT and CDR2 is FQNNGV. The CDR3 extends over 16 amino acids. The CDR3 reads CASSLAGGGVGEKLFF. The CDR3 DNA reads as TGTGCCAGCAGCTTAGCCGGCGGGGGAGTCGGTGAAAAACTGTTTTTT.